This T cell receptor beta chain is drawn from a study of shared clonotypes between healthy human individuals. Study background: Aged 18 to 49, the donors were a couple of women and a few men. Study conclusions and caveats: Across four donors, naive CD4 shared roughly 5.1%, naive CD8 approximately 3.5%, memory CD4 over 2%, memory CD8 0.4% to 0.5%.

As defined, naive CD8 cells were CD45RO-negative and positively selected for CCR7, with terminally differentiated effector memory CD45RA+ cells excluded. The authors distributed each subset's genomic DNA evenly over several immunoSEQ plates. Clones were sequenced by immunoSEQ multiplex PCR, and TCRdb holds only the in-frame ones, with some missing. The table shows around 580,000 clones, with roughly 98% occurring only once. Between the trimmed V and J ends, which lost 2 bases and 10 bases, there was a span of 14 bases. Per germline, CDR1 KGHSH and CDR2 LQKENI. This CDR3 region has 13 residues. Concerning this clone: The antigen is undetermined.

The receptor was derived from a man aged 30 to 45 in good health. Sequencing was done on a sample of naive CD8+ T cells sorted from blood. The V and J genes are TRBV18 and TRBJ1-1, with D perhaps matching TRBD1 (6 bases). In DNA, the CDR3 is TGTGCCAGCTCACCAGGGAGCGCCAGGGGAGCTTTCTTT. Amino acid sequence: CASSPGSARGAFF.